This T cell receptor (beta chain) was identified during a study of blood T cell repertoires in COVID-19. Study-level information: The United States, Italy and Spain were the sources of the acute and convalescent COVID-19 samples.

The data were produced by immunoSEQ multiplex PCR, yet TCRdb's version contains in-frame clones alone and is incomplete. The data hold fewer than 150,000 clones, with 84% observed a single time. The TCR was taken from a human donor in a cohort sampled during active COVID-19. Sequencing input: peripheral blood.

The chain's CDR3 is CATSEGGTGKTYEQYF. The CDR3 DNA follows: TGTGCCACCAGTGAGGGGGGGACAGGGAAAACCTACGAGCAGTACTTC. The rearrangement uses TRBV24-1 and TRBJ2-7, with 9 bases that match TRBD1. The CDR3 extends over 16 amino acids. The V gene's germline CDR1 is KGHDR and CDR2 SFDVKD. V gave up 4 bases and J gave up 2 bases; unmatched junction bases: 8.